This T cell receptor (beta chain) was obtained from a study of blood T cell repertoires in COVID-19. The overall study: The study drew acute and convalescent COVID-19 samples from the United States, Italy and Spain. Nucleic acid was either cDNA or gDNA, and it came from T cells, B-cell-depleted T cells, or PBMCs.

This clone was detected only a few times. In the study's own analysis: Reference gene primer amplification gave estimated nucleated cell counts. The method was immunoSEQ multiplex PCR; TCRdb's version includes in-frame clones alone and lacks a portion of them. The V and J calls and clone size are taken from that table; D and trimming were inferred from the DNA. This table has 120,000 or so clones, around 87% appearing once. This CDR3 is 18 amino acids long. Losses at the gene ends were 0 bases for V and 7 bases for J; bases not matched to a gene: 10. Per the germline V gene, CDR1 is MNHNS and CDR2 is SASEGT.

This rearrangement joins TRBV6-1 to TRBJ1-6; 9 bases align to TRBD1. This clonotype was obtained from a woman in her fifties or sixties with acute or convalescent COVID-19. The material sequenced was peripheral blood. The CDR3 region is CASSEAPPGGTGNSPLHF. The CDR3 DNA sequence: TGTGCCAGCAGTGAAGCGCCCCCCGGGGGGACAGGGAATTCACCCCTCCACTTT.